The rows below give T cell receptor beta chains drawn from one sample of a study of technical replicates of blood from four donors. The table came from immunoSEQ multiplex PCR; TCRdb's copy has only in-frame clones and leaves some out. The sample has 80,000 to 90,000 clones, about 95% seen once. Sample: T cells isolated from PBMCs. The receptors originated from a human donor in good health. Both conserved end residues are part of each CDR3. The order of the fields is J gene, V gene, CDR3 protein.

>TRBJ1-1|TRBV5-1
CASSLGTGVAEAFF
>TRBJ2-3|TRBV27
CASSIDPRGTDTQYF
>TRBJ1-5|TRBV28
CASSLHAGGSNQPQHF
>TRBJ1-5|TRBV6-4
CASSEGGNSNQPQHF
>TRBJ1-3|TRBV7-9
CASSLAFKGNTIYF
>TRBJ2-7|TRBV10-1
CASSAGGVQYF
>TRBJ1-4|TRBV10-2
CASGFRGGPNEKLFF
>TRBJ2-7|TRBV19
CASSISSGSAYEQYF
>TRBJ2-2|TRBV2
CASKEGANTGELFF
>TRBJ2-2|TRBV10-1
CASSDGIGELFF
>TRBJ2-3|TRBV19
CASSIGTRDTQYF
>TRBJ1-5|TRBV5-5
CASSLAGQGGQPQHF
>TRBJ2-7|TRBV12-5
CASGRMTGGGSYEQYF
>TRBJ2-3|TRBV5-1
CASSVSRSSNTDTQYF
>TRBJ1-2|TRBV11-2
CASSSTGTYGYTF
>TRBJ1-1|TRBV11-2
CASSLDYSPGDTEAFF
>TRBJ2-7|TRBV7-9
CASSLGSLLYEQYF
>TRBJ2-3|TRBV5-4
CASSLAGVDTQYF
>TRBJ2-1|TRBV7-2
CAIIKWEAGLAGDYEQFF
>TRBJ2-1|TRBV28
CASSSFSTSIYSSYNEQFF
>TRBJ2-7|TRBV5-4
CASSLLAAEQYF
>TRBJ1-1|TRBV27
CASRQGSNTEAFF
>TRBJ1-5|TRBV30
CAWSVLGGGSNQPQHF
>TRBJ1-5|TRBV19
CASGGQGGNRPQHF
>TRBJ1-2|TRBV27
CASMHRGRGSF
>TRBJ1-1|TRBV7-9
CASSWERNTEAFF